What follows is one T cell receptor beta chain and its context. Its antigen is not identified. The entry originates in a study of a mutant IDH1 vaccine in newly diagnosed glioma. The time point: week 35, safety follow-up. Alongside topical imiquimod, each dose of vaccine comprised 300 ug of mutant IDH1 20-mer peptide. Sequencing used immunoSEQ multiplex PCR; TCRdb keeps in-frame clones, though not all of them. The sample has roughly 26,000 clones; approximately 87% are singletons. Sample: PBMCs, taken from a glioma patient whose treatment included an IDH1 peptide vaccine. The sequence came from a man under 40 with glioma.

Here the CDR3 DNA reads TGTGCCAGCAGTTCTTACAGGGATCTGCAGCCCCAGCATTTT. It translates to CASSSYRDLQPQHF. J is TRBJ1-5 and V is TRBV28, with D perhaps TRBD1 (6 bases). CDR1 MDHEN and CDR2 SYDVKM come from the germline V gene. Deletions cut 4 bases from V and 7 bases from J, with 14 bases between. The CDR3 consists of 14 residues.